A selection of T cell receptor beta chains follows, all from one sample in a study of regulatory T cells in long-lasting Graves disease. TCRdb fed the multiplex PCR reads into MiXCR, producing one record per CDR3 protein. The sample lists about 400,000 distinct CDR3 sequences, approximately 15% occurring once. This same sample was also part of a study on T cells in Graves' hyperthyroidism and ophthalmopathy.

This sample comprised peripheral blood mononuclear cells (PBMCs), obtained at new diagnosis, from a patient treated with antithyroid drugs. Receptors were obtained from a woman aged 40 to 50 with Graves disease. Each CDR3 is given with its conserved first and last residue. D genes are given only for firm matches. Some rows mark clone size as missing; the rest say once, few, many or name a class of expanded clone.

d_call,v_call,j_call,clone_size,cdr3_nt,cdr3_aa
TRBD2,TRBV6-5,TRBJ2-1,few,TGTGCCAGCAGTTATGGACTAGCGGGAGCCCTCAATGAGCAGTTCTTC,CASSYGLAGALNEQFF
TRBD1,TRBV7-8,TRBJ1-3,many,TGTGCCAGCAGCGGCCGTCCCGGGACAGTCTCTGGAAACACCATATATTTT,CASSGRPGTVSGNTIYF
-,TRBV28,TRBJ1-2,few,TGTGCCAGCAGTGGACGGGACCTTTATGGCTACACCTTC,CASSGRDLYGYTF
-,TRBV12-3/TRBV12-4,TRBJ2-1,many,TGTGCCAGCAGCCGATCATCCCAAAGCTACAATGAGCAGTTCTTC,CASSRSSQSYNEQFF
-,TRBV28,TRBJ1-4,-,TGTGCCAGCAGTTGGACCCTGGGTACGGAAAAACTGTTTTTT,CASSWTLGTEKLFF
-,TRBV18,TRBJ2-7,few,TGTGCCAGCTCACCTAGGACCGCCAGAACCTACGAGCAGTACTTC,CASSPRTARTYEQYF
TRBD1,TRBV11-3,TRBJ1-2,-,TGTGCCAGCAGCCCGAGGGGGCGGGATGGCTACACCTTC,CASSPRGRDGYTF
TRBD2,TRBV12-3/TRBV12-4,TRBJ2-7,many,TGTGCCAGCAGTTATGGCGCGGGAGGCTACGAGCAGTACTTC,CASSYGAGGYEQYF
-,TRBV15,TRBJ2-1,-,TGTGCCACCAGCAGAGGGCTTGGCGGAGACTCCTACAATGAGCAGTTCTTC,CATSRGLGGDSYNEQFF
-,TRBV29-1,TRBJ2-7,-,TGCAGCGTCGTTTTGGTGGCCTCACCTGACTACGAGCAGTACTTC,CSVVLVASPDYEQYF
-,TRBV2,TRBJ1-2,many,TGTGCCAGCAGGGGGGACACACGAGTCTATGGCTACACCTTC,CASRGDTRVYGYTF
-,TRBV19,TRBJ2-7,few,TGTGCCAGTAGTCCCGCGGGAAGCCCCTTCGAGGAGCAGTACTTC,CASSPAGSPFEEQYF
-,TRBV7-8,TRBJ2-7,many,TGTGCCAGCAGCTTAGTTTCGGTCAGGCGGTCCTACGAGCAGTACTTC,CASSLVSVRRSYEQYF
-,TRBV7-2,TRBJ1-5,few,TGTGCCAGCAGCACAGGACAGAATAGCAATCAGCCCCAGCATTTT,CASSTGQNSNQPQHF
-,TRBV6-5,TRBJ1-2,-,TGTGCCAGCAGTTACCCCTCCGCAGGGAACTATGGCTACACCTTC,CASSYPSAGNYGYTF
-,TRBV7-3,TRBJ1-1,-,TGTGCCAGCAGTTCAGGGAGGGGCACTGAAGCTTTCTTT,CASSSGRGTEAFF
-,TRBV5-1,TRBJ2-5,-,TGCGCCAGCAGCTTGGAACCTAACGCCCTAGAGACCCAGTACTTC,CASSLEPNALETQYF
TRBD2,TRBV24-1,TRBJ2-1,many,TGTGCCACCAGTGATAGGGACTACCTAAGGTGGAATGAGCAGTTCTTC,CATSDRDYLRWNEQFF
-,TRBV20-1,TRBJ2-1,many,TGCAGTGCTAGCACTCCAGTCCACAATGAGCAGTTCTTC,CSASTPVHNEQFF
TRBD1,TRBV2,TRBJ1-2,many,TGTGCCAGCAGTACACAGGGGATCTATGGCTACACCTTC,CASSTQGIYGYTF
-,TRBV24-1,TRBJ2-5,-,TGTGCCACCAGTGATTTGAGCCGTGGAGAGACCCAGTACTTC,CATSDLSRGETQYF
-,TRBV5-1,TRBJ1-2,many,TGCGCCAGCAGCTTGGACCGCCCGGTGTATGGCTACACCTTC,CASSLDRPVYGYTF
-,TRBV28,TRBJ2-5,many,TGTGCCAGCAGTGGGCGGTTGGAGGGGCCAACAAAAGAGACCCAGTACTTC,CASSGRLEGPTKETQYF
-,TRBV11-2,TRBJ2-5,-,TGTGCCAGCAGCCCTGGACGGGGCCAAGAGACCCAGTACTTC,CASSPGRGQETQYF
-,TRBV11-2,TRBJ2-3,many,TGTGCCAGCAGCTCATTGGAGGGATCGGATACGCAGTATTTT,CASSSLEGSDTQYF
-,TRBV9,TRBJ2-1,few,TGTGCCAGCAGCGTAGCTTACGCCGTGGACAATGAGCAGTTCTTC,CASSVAYAVDNEQFF
-,TRBV20-1,TRBJ2-7,few,TGCAGTGCTAGAGATATCCGGGGGCCTGACTATCCGCTTTCCTACGAGCAGTACTTC,CSARDIRGPDYPLSYEQYF
-,TRBV7-3,TRBJ2-1,many,TGTGCCAGCAGCTTAACCGGGATCCTGGGGGATGAGCAGTTCTTC,CASSLTGILGDEQFF
TRBD1,TRBV20-1,TRBJ1-2,-,TGCAGTGCCACTGGACTTGGGACAGGGTACGGCTACACCTTC,CSATGLGTGYGYTF
-,TRBV20-1,TRBJ1-5,few,TGCAGTGCTAGTGTTAGGGGGAGGAGCAATCAGCCCCAGCATTTT,CSASVRGRSNQPQHF
TRBD1,TRBV5-8,TRBJ1-2,-,TGTGCCCCCACGAGGACAGGGGGGTTCATACTGCGCTATGGCTACACCTTC,CAPTRTGGFILRYGYTF
-,TRBV6-1,TRBJ2-4,few,TGTGCCACCGCTCGGGGAGCGGAACATGCCAAAAACATTCAGTACTTC,CATARGAEHAKNIQYF
TRBD2,TRBV12-3/TRBV12-4,TRBJ2-5,many,TGTGCCAGCAGTGCTAGCGGCAAAGAGACCCAGTACTTC,CASSASGKETQYF
TRBD2,TRBV5-5,TRBJ2-2,many,TGTGCCAGCAGCTTCTTAGCGGGAGAGGTCGGGGAGCTGTTTTTT,CASSFLAGEVGELFF
TRBD2,TRBV5-6,TRBJ2-7,-,TGTGCCAGCAGCTGGGTGCTAGCGGGACCCTACGAGCAGTACTTC,CASSWVLAGPYEQYF
-,TRBV10-3,TRBJ2-1,many,TGTGCCATCAGCAGGAGAGAAGTGGATGAGCAGTTCTTC,CAISRREVDEQFF
-,TRBV7-9,TRBJ1-1,-,TGTGCCAGCAGCATCCACGGGGGCTTGAACACTGAAGCTTTCTTT,CASSIHGGLNTEAFF
TRBD1,TRBV18,TRBJ1-1,-,TGTGCCAGCTCAACCGGGACAGAGAGGGGAATGAACACTGAAGCTTTCTTT,CASSTGTERGMNTEAFF
-,TRBV2,TRBJ1-5,few,TGTGCCAGCATCTTGGACAATAGCAATCAGCCCCAGCATTTT,CASILDNSNQPQHF
-,TRBV11-3,TRBJ2-7,many,TGTGCCAGCAGCTCTAGGGAGGTCTACGAGCAGTACTTC,CASSSREVYEQYF
-,TRBV18,TRBJ2-3,many,TGTGCCAGCTCGCCACCCGAGGGATTAGATACGCAGTATTTT,CASSPPEGLDTQYF
-,TRBV11-3,TRBJ2-7,many,TGTGCCAGCAGCACCTCGGGGGAGTCCTACGAGCAGTACTTC,CASSTSGESYEQYF
-,TRBV4-1,TRBJ2-7,-,TGCGCCAGCAGCCAAGATTCGGAGACAACCCTCTACGAGCAGTACTTC,CASSQDSETTLYEQYF
-,TRBV2,TRBJ2-5,many,TGTGCCAGCAGTGACATCAGGGCGGAGACCCAGTACTTC,CASSDIRAETQYF
TRBD2,TRBV5-4,TRBJ2-3,few,TGTGCCAGCAGCACAGGGACTAGCGGGAGAACAGATACGCAGTATTTT,CASSTGTSGRTDTQYF
-,TRBV7-2,TRBJ1-1,-,TGTGCCAGCAGCCCGAAGGATTACATGAACACTGAAGCTTTCTTT,CASSPKDYMNTEAFF
-,TRBV18,TRBJ2-1,many,TGTGCCAGCTCAACGACTAGTAGGGTGCGTTATGAGCAGTTCTTC,CASSTTSRVRYEQFF
-,TRBV20-1,TRBJ2-3,few,TGCAGTGCTACCTCGAACCGGGCCGACACAGATACGCAGTATTTT,CSATSNRADTDTQYF
TRBD2,TRBV28,TRBJ2-2,many,TGTGCCAGCAGTTATCCGGGACTAGCGGGAGGGCCGAACACCGGGGAGCTGTTTTTT,CASSYPGLAGGPNTGELFF
-,TRBV7-3,TRBJ2-5,many,TGTGCCAGCAGCCAGACAGGCCCCGGGGCCCAGTACTTC,CASSQTGPGAQYF
-,TRBV19,TRBJ2-1,-,TGTGCCAGTAGTCCAGGGAGGAGGGTCGAGCAGTTCTTC,CASSPGRRVEQFF
-,TRBV9,TRBJ1-6,few,TGTGCCAGCAGCTTAGATTCAGGGGCAAATTCACCCCTCCACTTT,CASSLDSGANSPLHF
TRBD2,TRBV28,TRBJ2-7,many,TGTGCCAGCAGGCAACTAACGGGAGGAACCTACGAGCAGTACTTC,CASRQLTGGTYEQYF